This is a list of T cell receptor beta chains from one sample in a study of early T cells in non-severe SARS-CoV-2 infection. Each CDR3 protein is one row after TCRdb ran MiXCR on the 5' RACE reads. The sample shows about 64,000 distinct CDR3 sequences, roughly 5% of them seen only once. Material for sequencing was whole blood. The source of these receptors is an adult who was a healthcare worker with PCR-confirmed SARS-CoV-2 infection or an uninfected control (not recorded which). CDR3s leave out the opening cysteine and the closing phenylalanine or tryptophan. The D gene is left open where the match is weak.

>TRBV5-4|NA
ASSLSGLPKNIQY
>TRBV3-1|TRBD2
ASSQDPSGASYEQY
>TRBV7-2|NA
ASSSGHSGNTIY
>TRBV20-1|NA
SAIGGLVQGHIAKNIQY
>TRBV29-1|NA
SVEPSSYNEQF
>TRBV7-9|NA
ASSFPTGREAF
>TRBV5-1|TRBD1
ASSPGQGRGGANVLT
>TRBV11-3|TRBD2
ASSRLAVGELF
>TRBV20-1|NA
SALFIMNTEAF
>TRBV14|TRBD1
ASSRNRGPDTQY
>TRBV13|NA
ASSLAPGNTGELF
>TRBV20-1|NA
SPRVGSSYEQY
>TRBV20-1|NA
SARAQLVTKNIQY
>TRBV20-1|NA
SALGVNDEQY
>TRBV20-1|NA
SASRNFLNTDTQY
>TRBV29-1|TRBD1
SVELGQVTMNTEAF
>TRBV7-2|NA
ASSLNPNRADTQY
>TRBV5-6|NA
ASSLGQISGANVLT
>TRBV6-6|TRBD2
ASRGGTSGGINEQF
>TRBV5-1|TRBD2
ASSVNSGGYTGELF
>TRBV7-9|NA
ASSLLVSEQY
>TRBV12-3/TRBV12-4|NA
ASSTSLEQF
>TRBV19|NA
ASEYGGWGQTEAF
>TRBV5-1|NA
ASSLRGQGYEQY
>TRBV29-1|NA
SALLQANTEAF
>TRBV6-5|NA
ASSQDGVNTEAF
>TRBV7-2|NA
ASSLMGDQPQH
>TRBV27|NA
ASSFKGVSGNTIY
>TRBV25-1|NA
ASSKVGSTEAF
>TRBV20-1|NA
SASHYDSYEQY
>TRBV30|NA
AWSVGPGLEETQY
>TRBV12-3/TRBV12-4|NA
ASSFRSGASTDTQY
>TRBV20-1|TRBD2
SARLAGAFFIWGEQF
>TRBV20-1|NA
SAEAAADEQY
>TRBV20-1|NA
SARDVKGEAF
>TRBV6-4|TRBD2
ASSPGLYTGELF
>TRBV29-1|NA
SVVGRGAPGELF
>TRBV19|TRBD1
ASSATGQFSNQPQH
>TRBV3-1|NA
ASSQGIVGIATEQY
>TRBV2|NA
ASSEAGGYNSPLH
>TRBV18|NA
ASLAQVDTEAF
>TRBV7-9|NA
ASSSQKGNTIY
>TRBV12-3/TRBV12-4|NA
ASSLWRRDVDTQY
>TRBV20-1|NA
SARDTGLSYEQY
>TRBV6-5|TRBD1
ASSYSLGAGGHGYT
>TRBV7-8|TRBD1
ASSLVGTGLYEQY
>TRBV19|TRBD1
ASSMGQYEQY
>TRBV7-2|NA
ASSLGTGNRYGYT
>TRBV7-9|TRBD1
ASSLGGGGPYNEQF
>TRBV9|NA
ASSLRTGRTDTQY
>TRBV5-1|TRBD1
ASSFGDRGFEQY
>TRBV10-1|NA
ASSELQGYEQY
>TRBV20-1|NA
SASPPGRRTYEQY
>TRBV20-1|NA
SAETSFGRGKNIQY
>TRBV20-1|NA
SARDLAILDTQY
>TRBV7-2|NA
ASSFIRQSNEQF
>TRBV20-1|NA
SATFTGYEQY
>TRBV20-1|NA
SASYGTVAGTEAF
>TRBV6-6|NA
ASSPGTGYEQY